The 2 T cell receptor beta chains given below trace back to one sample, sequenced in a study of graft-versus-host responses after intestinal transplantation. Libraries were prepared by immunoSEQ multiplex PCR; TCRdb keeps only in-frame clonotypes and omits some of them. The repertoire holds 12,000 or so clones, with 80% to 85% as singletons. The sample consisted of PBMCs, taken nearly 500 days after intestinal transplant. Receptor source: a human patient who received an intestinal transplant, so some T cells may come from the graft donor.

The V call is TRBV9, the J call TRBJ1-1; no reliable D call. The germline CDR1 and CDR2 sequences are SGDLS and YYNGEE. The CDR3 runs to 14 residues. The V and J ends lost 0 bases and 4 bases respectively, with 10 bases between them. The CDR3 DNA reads TGTGCCAGCAGCGTAGAGCCGATCCGCACTGAAGCTTTCTTT. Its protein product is CASSVEPIRTEAFF.

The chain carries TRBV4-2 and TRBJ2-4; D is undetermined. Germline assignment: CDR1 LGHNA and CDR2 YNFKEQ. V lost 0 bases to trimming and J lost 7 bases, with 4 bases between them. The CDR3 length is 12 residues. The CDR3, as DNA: TGTGCCAGCAGCCAAGACCGGAACATTCAGTACTTC. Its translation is CASSQDRNIQYF.